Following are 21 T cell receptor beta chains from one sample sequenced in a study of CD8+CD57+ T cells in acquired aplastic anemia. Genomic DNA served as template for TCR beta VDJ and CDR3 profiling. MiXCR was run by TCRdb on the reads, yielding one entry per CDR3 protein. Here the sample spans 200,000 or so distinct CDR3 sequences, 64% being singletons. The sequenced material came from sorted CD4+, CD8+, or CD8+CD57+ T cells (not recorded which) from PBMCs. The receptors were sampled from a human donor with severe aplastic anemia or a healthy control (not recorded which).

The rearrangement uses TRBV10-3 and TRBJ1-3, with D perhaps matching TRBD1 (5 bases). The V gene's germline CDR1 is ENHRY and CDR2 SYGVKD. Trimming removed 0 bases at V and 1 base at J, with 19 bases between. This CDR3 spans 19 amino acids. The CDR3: CAISESGKTGTVSGNTIYF. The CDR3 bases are TGTGCCATCAGTGAGTCTGGGAAGACCGGGACGGTATCTGGAAACACCATATATTTT.

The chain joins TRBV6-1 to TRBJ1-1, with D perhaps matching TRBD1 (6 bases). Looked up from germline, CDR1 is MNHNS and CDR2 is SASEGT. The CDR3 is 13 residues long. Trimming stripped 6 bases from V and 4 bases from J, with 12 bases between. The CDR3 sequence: CASRWGHSTEAFF. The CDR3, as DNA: TGTGCCAGCAGGTGGGGACATTCCACTGAAGCTTTCTTT.

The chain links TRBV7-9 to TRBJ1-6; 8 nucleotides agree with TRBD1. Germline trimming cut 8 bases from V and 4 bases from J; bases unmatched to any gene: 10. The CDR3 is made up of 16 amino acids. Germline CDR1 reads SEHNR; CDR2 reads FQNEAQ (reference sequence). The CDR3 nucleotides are TGTGCCAGCGCCACGGACAGGGTCGGGTATAATTCACCCCTCCACTTT. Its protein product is CASATDRVGYNSPLHF.

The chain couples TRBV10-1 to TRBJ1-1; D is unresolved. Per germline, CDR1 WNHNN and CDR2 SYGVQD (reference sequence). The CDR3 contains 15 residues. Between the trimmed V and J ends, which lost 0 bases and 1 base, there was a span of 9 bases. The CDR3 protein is CASSESSWENTEAFF. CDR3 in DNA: TGCGCCAGCAGTGAGTCGTCTTGGGAGAACACTGAAGCTTTCTTT.

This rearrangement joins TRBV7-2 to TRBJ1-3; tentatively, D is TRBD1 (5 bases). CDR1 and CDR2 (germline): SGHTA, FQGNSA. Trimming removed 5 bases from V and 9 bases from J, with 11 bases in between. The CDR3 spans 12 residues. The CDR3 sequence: CASSIPGGTIYF. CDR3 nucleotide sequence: TGTGCCAGCAGCATACCGGGGGGCACCATATATTTT.

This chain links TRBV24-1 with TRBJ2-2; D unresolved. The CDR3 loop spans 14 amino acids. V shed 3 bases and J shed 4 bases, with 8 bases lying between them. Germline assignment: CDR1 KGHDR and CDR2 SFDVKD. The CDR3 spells CATSDGLFTGELFF. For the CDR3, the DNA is TGTGCCACCAGTGATGGGTTATTCACCGGGGAGCTGTTTTTT.

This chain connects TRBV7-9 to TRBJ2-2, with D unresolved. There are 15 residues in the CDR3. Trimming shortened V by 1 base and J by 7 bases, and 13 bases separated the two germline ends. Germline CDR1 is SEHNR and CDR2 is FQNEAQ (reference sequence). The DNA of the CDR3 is TGTGCCAGCAGCTTAGGCACCCCACCGTTCGGGGAGCTGTTTTTT. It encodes CASSLGTPPFGELFF.

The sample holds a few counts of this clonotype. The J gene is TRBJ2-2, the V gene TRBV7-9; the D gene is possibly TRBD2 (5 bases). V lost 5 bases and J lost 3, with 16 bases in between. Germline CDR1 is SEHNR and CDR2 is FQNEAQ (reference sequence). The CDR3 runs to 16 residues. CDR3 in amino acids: CASSPRVSAYTGELFF. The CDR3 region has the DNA TGTGCCAGCAGCCCCCGGGTTAGCGCCTACACCGGGGAGCTGTTTTTT.

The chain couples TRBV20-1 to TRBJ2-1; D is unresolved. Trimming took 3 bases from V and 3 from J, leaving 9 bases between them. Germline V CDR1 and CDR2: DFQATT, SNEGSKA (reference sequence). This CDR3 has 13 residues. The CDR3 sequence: CSASSPSYNEQFF. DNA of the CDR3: TGCAGTGCTAGCTCGCCAAGCTACAATGAGCAGTTCTTC.

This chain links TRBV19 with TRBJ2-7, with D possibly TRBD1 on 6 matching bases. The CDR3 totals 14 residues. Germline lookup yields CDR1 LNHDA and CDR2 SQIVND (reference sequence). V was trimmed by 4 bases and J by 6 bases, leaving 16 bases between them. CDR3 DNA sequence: TGTGCCAGTAGTACGGGACACCTACGGGGCGAGCAGTACTTC. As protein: CASSTGHLRGEQYF. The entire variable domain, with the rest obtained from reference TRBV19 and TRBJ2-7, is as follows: DGGITQSPKYLFRKEGQNVTLSCEQNLNHDAMYWYRQDPGQGLRLIYYSQIVNDFQKGDIAEGYSVSREKKESFPLTVTSAQKNPTAFYLCASSTGHLRGEQYFGPGTRLTVT.

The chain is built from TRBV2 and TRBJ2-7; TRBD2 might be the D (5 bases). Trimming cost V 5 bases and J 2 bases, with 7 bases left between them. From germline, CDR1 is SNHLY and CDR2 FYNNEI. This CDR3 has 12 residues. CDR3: CASSKEAYEQYF. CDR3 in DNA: TGTGCCAGCAGTAAGGAGGCCTACGAGCAGTACTTC.

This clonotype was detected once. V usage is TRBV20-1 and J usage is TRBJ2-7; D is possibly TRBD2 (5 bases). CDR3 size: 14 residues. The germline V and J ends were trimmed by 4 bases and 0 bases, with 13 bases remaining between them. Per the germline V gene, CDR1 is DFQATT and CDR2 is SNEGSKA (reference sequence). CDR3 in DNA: TGCAGTGCTAATGAGGCGGGTAGCTCCTACGAGCAGTACTTC. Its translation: CSANEAGSSYEQYF.

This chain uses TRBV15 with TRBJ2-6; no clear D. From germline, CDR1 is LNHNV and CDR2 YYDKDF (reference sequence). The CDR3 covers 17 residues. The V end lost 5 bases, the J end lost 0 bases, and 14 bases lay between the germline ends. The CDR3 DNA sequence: TGTGCCACCAGCGACCGAGCAGCTAGCTCTGGGGCCAACGTCCTGACTTTC. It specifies CATSDRAASSGANVLTF.

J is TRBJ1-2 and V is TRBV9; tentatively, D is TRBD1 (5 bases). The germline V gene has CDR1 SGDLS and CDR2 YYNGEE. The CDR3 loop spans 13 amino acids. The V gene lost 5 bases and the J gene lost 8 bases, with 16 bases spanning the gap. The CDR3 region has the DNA TGTGCCAGCAGGGGGGAATCCTCGGGAGGCTACACCTTC. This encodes CASRGESSGGYTF. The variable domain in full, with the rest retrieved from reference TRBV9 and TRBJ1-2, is DSGVTQTPKHLITATGQRVTLRCSPRSGDLSVYWYQQSLDQGLQFLIQYYNGEERAKGNILERFSAQQFPDLHSELNLSSLELGDSALYFCASRGESSGGYTFGSGTRLTVV.

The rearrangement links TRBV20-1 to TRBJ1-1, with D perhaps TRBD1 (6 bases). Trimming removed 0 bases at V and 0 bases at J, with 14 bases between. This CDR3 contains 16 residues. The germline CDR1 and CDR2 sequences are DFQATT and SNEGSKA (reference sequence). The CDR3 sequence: CSARDVFGTLNTEAFF. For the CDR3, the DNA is TGCAGTGCTAGAGACGTCTTCGGGACATTGAACACTGAAGCTTTCTTT.

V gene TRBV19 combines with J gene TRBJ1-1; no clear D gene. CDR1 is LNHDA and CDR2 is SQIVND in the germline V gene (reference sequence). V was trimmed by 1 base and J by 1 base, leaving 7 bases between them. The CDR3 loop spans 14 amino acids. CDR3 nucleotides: TGTGCCAGTAGTATAGTTCCAGGGAACACTGAAGCTTTCTTT. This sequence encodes CASSIVPGNTEAFF. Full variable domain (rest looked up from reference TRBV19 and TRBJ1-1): DGGITQSPKYLFRKEGQNVTLSCEQNLNHDAMYWYRQDPGQGLRLIYYSQIVNDFQKGDIAEGYSVSREKKESFPLTVTSAQKNPTAFYLCASSIVPGNTEAFFGQGTRLTVV.

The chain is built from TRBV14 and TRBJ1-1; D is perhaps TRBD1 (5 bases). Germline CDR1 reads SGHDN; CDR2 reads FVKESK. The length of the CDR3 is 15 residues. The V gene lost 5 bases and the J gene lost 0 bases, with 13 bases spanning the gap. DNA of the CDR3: TGTGCCAGCAGCTCCCCCGGGACTCTGAACACTGAAGCTTTCTTT. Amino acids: CASSSPGTLNTEAFF.

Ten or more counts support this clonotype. The DNA of the CDR3 is TGTGCCAGTAGTATTTTTTGGGGGACAGGGGATGAAGCTTTCTTT. Translating it yields CASSIFWGTGDEAFF. This chain joins TRBV19 and TRBJ1-1, with TRBD1 matching over 10 bases. Trimming removed 3 bases from V and 7 bases from J; junction bases left unmatched: 8. The length of the CDR3 is 15 residues. The germline V gene encodes CDR1 LNHDA and CDR2 SQIVND (reference sequence).

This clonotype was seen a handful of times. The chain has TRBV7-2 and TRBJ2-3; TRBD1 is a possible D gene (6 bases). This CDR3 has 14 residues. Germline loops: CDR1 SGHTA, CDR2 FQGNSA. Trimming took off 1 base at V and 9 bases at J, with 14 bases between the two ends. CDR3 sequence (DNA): TGTGCCAGCAGCTTAGTTCCTGGGGGCGAGACGCAGTATTTT. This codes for CASSLVPGGETQYF. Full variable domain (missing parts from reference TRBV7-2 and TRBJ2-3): GAGVSQSPSNKVTEKGKDVELRCDPISGHTALYWYRQSLGQGLEFLIYFQGNSAPDKSGLPSDRFSAERTGGSVSTLTIQRTQQEDSAVYLCASSLVPGGETQYFGPGTRLTVL.

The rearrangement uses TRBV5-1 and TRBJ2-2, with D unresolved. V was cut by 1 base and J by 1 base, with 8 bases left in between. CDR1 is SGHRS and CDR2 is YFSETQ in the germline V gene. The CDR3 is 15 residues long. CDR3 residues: CASSLTPGNTGELFF. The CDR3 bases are TGCGCCAGCAGCTTGACTCCAGGGAACACCGGGGAGCTGTTTTTT.

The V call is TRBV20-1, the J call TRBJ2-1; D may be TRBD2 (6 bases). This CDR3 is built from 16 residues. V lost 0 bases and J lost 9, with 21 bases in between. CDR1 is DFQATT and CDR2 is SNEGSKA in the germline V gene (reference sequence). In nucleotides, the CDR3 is TGCAGTGCTAGAGATTACGCCTCGACCCCCGGGGGTGAGCAGTTCTTC. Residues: CSARDYASTPGGEQFF.